These 15 T cell receptor beta chains came from one sample sequenced in a study of blood T cell repertoires in COVID-19. TCRdb's table, derived via immunoSEQ multiplex PCR, lists solely in-frame clones and lacks some. The sample comprises more than 85,000 clones, 81% of which are singletons, and 30% to 45% rests with the top ten. Input material: peripheral blood. All receptors come from a man older than 75 with acute or convalescent COVID-19.

The chain recombines TRBV18 with TRBJ1-1; D call uncertain. The germline gives CDR1 KGHSH, CDR2 LQKENI. V was trimmed by 6 bases and J by 1 base, leaving 9 bases between them. CDR3 size: 13 residues. CDR3 nucleotides: TGTGCCAGCTCGGCGGAGGGGAACACTGAAGCTTTCTTT. Translated, it gives CASSAEGNTEAFF.

The gene calls are TRBV18 and TRBJ1-6; D not certain. Deletions cut 4 bases from V and 0 bases from J, with 10 bases between. The CDR3 totals 16 residues. Germline values: CDR1 KGHSH, CDR2 LQKENI. The CDR3 loop is CASSRLESSYNSPLHF. CDR3 nucleotide sequence: TGTGCCAGCTCACGTCTGGAGAGCTCCTATAATTCACCCCTCCACTTT.

This CDR3 is CASSLAWGIGQFF. The CDR3 nucleotides read TGTGCCAGCAGTTTAGCGTGGGGCATTGGGCAGTTCTTC. The J gene is TRBJ2-1, the V gene TRBV12-3 or TRBV12-4, with D maybe TRBD1 (5 bases). V dropped 0 bases and J dropped 12 bases, with 12 bases sitting between them. The CDR3 sequence is 13 residues long.

This clone was recorded only once. The rearrangement joins TRBV25-1 to TRBJ1-1; 7 nucleotides agree with TRBD1. This CDR3 contains 15 residues. Germline CDR1 reads MGHDK; CDR2 reads SYGVNS. Losses at the gene ends were 4 bases for V and 9 bases for J; bases not matched to a gene: 14. The DNA for the CDR3 is TGTGCCAGCAGTGTCACCGGGACAGCGGGGGGACAAGCTTTCTTT. Protein product: CASSVTGTAGGQAFF.

The V call is TRBV28, the J call TRBJ1-5; D gene uncertain. The CDR3 contains 15 residues. V was clipped by 5 bases and J by 0 bases, with 11 bases between them. Germline V CDR1 and CDR2: MDHEN, SYDVKM. The CDR3 nucleotides read TGTGCCAGCAGTCGGGATCTTTTTAGCAATCAGCCCCAGCATTTT. This sequence encodes CASSRDLFSNQPQHF.

The chain is built from TRBV29-1 and TRBJ2-1; TRBD2 aligns across 8 bases. There are 11 residues in the CDR3. Trimming removed 5 bases from V and 11 bases from J; junction bases left unmatched: 5. Germline V gene data show CDR1 as SQVTM and CDR2 as ANQGSEA. CDR3 bases: TGCAGCGTTCCTACTAGCGGAAAGCAGTTCTTC. It codes for CSVPTSGKQFF.

This chain joins TRBV27 and TRBJ1-4; no reliable D call. V was trimmed by 2 bases and J by 3 bases, leaving 7 bases between them. Germline values: CDR1 MNHEY, CDR2 SMNVEV (reference sequence). This CDR3 spans 14 amino acids. CDR3: CASSLKRANEKLFF. The CDR3, as DNA: TGTGCCAGCAGTTTAAAGAGAGCTAATGAAAAACTGTTTTTT.

The chain uses TRBV5-1 and TRBJ2-1, with D possibly being TRBD2 (5 bases). This CDR3 has 14 amino acids. CDR1 is SGHRS and CDR2 is YFSETQ in the germline V gene. The germline V and J ends were trimmed by 7 bases and 8 bases, with 19 bases remaining between them. Here the CDR3 reads CASGRLNLEDEQFF. Here the CDR3 DNA reads TGCGCCAGCGGACGGCTAAACCTGGAGGATGAGCAGTTCTTC. The complete variable domain, with remaining parts taken from reference TRBV5-1 and TRBJ2-1, reads KAGVTQTPRYLIKTRGQQVTLSCSPISGHRSVSWYQQTPGQGLQFLFEYFSETQRNKGNFPGRFSGRQFSNSRSEMNVSTLELGDSALYLCASGRLNLEDEQFFGPGTRLTVL.

The V and J genes are TRBV14 and TRBJ2-1; D remains ambiguous. V shed 1 base and J shed 5 bases, with 6 bases lying between them. The CDR3 is made up of 13 amino acids. CDR1 and CDR2 (germline): SGHDN, FVKESK. The CDR3 is CASSQGLDNEQFF. The CDR3 DNA is TGTGCCAGCAGCCAAGGGCTAGACAATGAGCAGTTCTTC.

For the CDR3, the DNA is TGTGCCAGCAGTTTTGGAGGACAGGGGGATAGCGGGACGGGCGATACGCAGTATTTT. Its protein is CASSFGGQGDSGTGDTQYF. The chain employs TRBV27 and TRBJ2-3; 10 bases match TRBD1. The V segment lost 3 bases and the J segment 6 bases; nucleotides outside the gene matches: 18. The germline gives CDR1 MNHEY, CDR2 SMNVEV (reference sequence). CDR3 length: 19 residues.

The CDR3 protein is CASSPKEGNSYNEQFF. CDR3 sequence (DNA): TGTGCCAGCTCACCCAAAGAGGGAAACTCCTACAATGAGCAGTTCTTC. The chain has TRBV18 and TRBJ2-1; weak D call: TRBD2 (5 bases). Trimming took off 3 bases at V and 0 bases at J, with 12 bases between the two ends. CDR3 length: 16 residues. The germline V gene has CDR1 KGHSH and CDR2 LQKENI.

V usage is TRBV3-1 (or the pseudogene TRBV3-2) and J usage is TRBJ1-3; D unresolved. The germline CDR1 and CDR2 sequences are LGHDT and YNNKEL (reference sequence). The CDR3 spans 17 residues. With 4 bases removed from V and 0 bases from J, the gap between germline ends came to 16 bases. This CDR3 reads CASSLTQTVSSGNTIYF. The CDR3 DNA reads TGTGCCAGCAGCCTAACTCAAACCGTATCCTCTGGAAACACCATATATTTT.

The rearrangement links TRBV28 to TRBJ1-6; a possible D gene is TRBD1 (6 bases). The CDR3 has 17 amino acids. The V and J ends lost 5 bases and 4 bases respectively, with 18 bases between them. The germline V gene encodes CDR1 MDHEN and CDR2 SYDVKM. The CDR3 protein is CASSPRGRGRYNSPLHF. The CDR3, as DNA: TGTGCCAGCAGTCCCCGGGGGAGGGGGAGGTATAATTCACCCCTCCACTTT.

The chain's CDR3 is CASSFTGRSYF. The CDR3 bases are TGTGCCAGCAGTTTTACAGGGAGATCGTACTTC. This rearrangement joins TRBV6-1 to TRBJ2-7; TRBD1 is a possible D gene (6 bases). From germline, CDR1 is MNHNS and CDR2 SASEGT. The CDR3 covers 11 residues. Trimming shortened V by 5 bases and J by 12 bases, and 14 bases separated the two germline ends.

The rearrangement uses TRBV7-6 and TRBJ2-1, with D unresolved. This CDR3 region has 11 residues. Trimming removed 5 bases at V and 8 bases at J, with 7 bases between. CDR1 is SGHVS, CDR2 FNYEAQ, per germline. As DNA, the CDR3 is TGTGCCAGCAGCCCTAGTTATGAGCAGTTCTTC. The encoded protein is CASSPSYEQFF.